Each of the 20 T cell receptor beta chains below was sequenced from the same sample in a study of blood T cell repertoires in COVID-19. Clones were read by immunoSEQ multiplex PCR, and TCRdb kept only the in-frame ones, dropping some. The data hold around 120,000 clones, with roughly 80% observed a single time. Sequencing input: peripheral blood. These receptors were taken from a man between 65 and 79 years old with active or convalescent COVID-19.

This chain uses TRBV6-5 with TRBJ1-2; 8 bases align to TRBD1. The germline V gene has CDR1 MNHEY and CDR2 SVGAGI. The CDR3 has 13 residues. Trimming cost V 5 bases and J 7 bases; bases outside gene matches: 6. CDR3 amino acids: CASSTRGHTGYTF. The CDR3 nucleotides are TGTGCCAGCAGTACCAGGGGGCACACTGGCTACACCTTC.

In its sample, this clone was seen many times. This chain joins TRBV5-6 and TRBJ2-7; a possible D gene is TRBD2 (5 bases). The V end lost 4 bases, the J end lost 2 bases, and 13 bases lay between the germline ends. From germline, CDR1 is SGHDT and CDR2 YYEEEE. The CDR3 extends over 14 amino acids. Here the CDR3 DNA reads TGTGCCAGCAGCATTCTCGGACTGGCCTACGAGCAGTACTTC. Amino acid sequence: CASSILGLAYEQYF.

V gene TRBV5-6 combines with J gene TRBJ1-5; D is unclear. V dropped 0 bases and J dropped 6 bases, with 10 bases sitting between them. The CDR3 has 14 residues. The germline V gene encodes CDR1 SGHDT and CDR2 YYEEEE. The CDR3: CASSLEGAGQPQHF. Written as DNA, the CDR3 is TGTGCCAGCAGCTTGGAGGGAGCGGGTCAGCCCCAGCATTTT.

This clone came up once. This chain connects TRBV5-1 to TRBJ1-1, with 8 bases matching TRBD1. The CDR3 consists of 15 residues. Germline CDR1 is SGHRS and CDR2 is YFSETQ. The V segment lost 5 bases and the J segment 2 bases; nucleotides outside the gene matches: 8. The CDR3 bases are TGCGCCAGCAGGCAGGGGGCGAGTCTTAACACTGAAGCTTTCTTT. This encodes CASRQGASLNTEAFF.

This clone was recorded once. The chain couples TRBV30 to TRBJ2-2, with TRBD2 as a possible D gene (6 bases). The V gene's germline CDR1 is GTSNPN and CDR2 SVGIG (reference sequence). The CDR3 length is 13 residues. CDR3 residues: CASGLTNTGELFF. The CDR3 DNA reads as TGTGCTTCCGGACTAACGAACACCGGGGAGCTGTTTTTT.

The V gene is TRBV7-9, the J gene TRBJ1-3; no reliable D call. This CDR3 spans 13 amino acids. V lost 1 base to trimming and J lost 11 bases, with 12 bases between them. Germline V lookup: CDR1 SEHNR, CDR2 FQNEAQ (reference sequence). CDR3 protein: CASSLEGGDPIYF. For the CDR3, the DNA is TGTGCCAGCAGCTTAGAAGGAGGTGACCCCATATATTTT.

The chain uses TRBV6-2 or TRBV6-3 and TRBJ2-3; D is unclear. Trimming pared 5 bases from V and 1 base from J, leaving 16 bases between. Germline assignment: CDR1 MNHEY and CDR2 SVGEGT. The CDR3 length is 16 residues. The CDR3 nucleotides are TGTGCCAGCAGTACCCCAGGTGCATATGGCACAGATACGCAGTATTTT. This gives the protein CASSTPGAYGTDTQYF.

This chain joins TRBV3-1 (or the pseudogene TRBV3-2) and TRBJ1-6; D ambiguous. Germline assignment: CDR1 LGHDT and CDR2 YNNKEL (reference sequence). The CDR3 consists of 14 residues. The V and J ends lost 4 bases and 7 bases respectively, with 11 bases between them. The CDR3 sequence: CASSLPGGNSPLHF. CDR3 sequence (DNA): TGTGCCAGCAGCCTCCCGGGAGGGAATTCACCCCTCCACTTT.

V is TRBV24-1 and J is TRBJ1-1, with a possible D match to TRBD1 (6 bases). CDR3 length: 13 amino acids. Per germline, CDR1 KGHDR and CDR2 SFDVKD. Trimming shortened V by 4 bases and J by 5 bases, and 10 bases separated the two germline ends. CDR3 loop: CATSEGGRTEAFF. The CDR3 DNA sequence: TGTGCCACCAGTGAAGGGGGTCGAACTGAAGCTTTCTTT.

V gene TRBV10-3 combines with J gene TRBJ1-1; D is perhaps TRBD1 (5 bases). CDR1 is ENHRY and CDR2 is SYGVKD in the germline V gene. Trimming left V 0 bases short and J 0 bases short, with 11 bases between. This CDR3 region has 16 residues. The CDR3 spells CAISESGRAMNTEAFF. CDR3 nucleotides: TGTGCCATCAGTGAGTCGGGCAGGGCTATGAACACTGAAGCTTTCTTT.

The chain combines TRBV29-1 with TRBJ2-5, with D perhaps being TRBD1 or TRBD2 (5 bases each). V lost 7 bases and J lost 5, with 11 bases in between. Germline-derived CDR1 and CDR2 are SQVTM and ANQGSEA. The CDR3 loop spans 11 amino acids. The CDR3 DNA is TGCAGCGGGGGGAACGGGGAGACCCAGTACTTC. Translating gives CSGGNGETQYF.

The genes are TRBV6-5 and TRBJ2-1, with TRBD1 matching over 7 bases. The V segment lost 6 bases and the J segment 2 bases; nucleotides outside the gene matches: 7. The CDR3 covers 15 residues. Germline V gives CDR1 MNHEY, CDR2 SVGAGI. The CDR3 DNA sequence: TGTGCCAGCAGCCCAGACAGGGCTACCTACAATGAGCAGTTCTTC. Its protein is CASSPDRATYNEQFF.

The J gene is TRBJ1-5, the V gene TRBV7-3; unclear D gene. Germline V gives CDR1 SGHTA, CDR2 FQGTGA. The CDR3 is 13 residues long. V was cut by 2 bases and J by 7 bases, with 9 bases left in between. For the CDR3, the DNA is TGTGCCAGCAGCTTATTAATTGAGCAGCCCCAGCATTTT. Amino acid sequence: CASSLLIEQPQHF.

The chain uses TRBV28 and TRBJ2-7, with a tentative D call TRBD1 (6 bases). The CDR3 sequence is 15 residues long. Trimming pared 4 bases from V and 3 bases from J, leaving 16 bases between. Germline values: CDR1 MDHEN, CDR2 SYDVKM. CDR3 sequence reads: CASSSTGRLYYEQYF. As DNA, the CDR3 is TGTGCCAGCAGTTCGACAGGACGACTTTACTACGAGCAGTACTTC.

This chain links TRBV5-1 with TRBJ2-3, with 8 nucleotides matching TRBD2. In germline, CDR1 is SGHRS, CDR2 YFSETQ. The V and J ends lost 5 bases and 5 bases, in that order; junction bases with no gene match: 10. CDR3 length: 15 residues. CDR3 sequence (DNA): TGCGCCAGCAGTTCGGGACTAGTGTTTCAAGATACGCAGTATTTT. Protein sequence: CASSSGLVFQDTQYF.

The chain uses TRBV19 and TRBJ1-4, with 9 bases that match TRBD1. CDR1 is LNHDA, CDR2 SQIVND, per germline (reference sequence). The CDR3 spans 16 residues. V trimming: 8 bases; J trimming: 7 bases; junction bases outside the gene matches: 14. The CDR3, as DNA: TGTGCCAGTTCCTTGAACGGACAGGGGTCGGGTGAAAAACTGTTTTTT. The encoded protein is CASSLNGQGSGEKLFF.

This clone has just a few counts. This chain joins TRBV30 and TRBJ2-1, with D possibly being TRBD1 (5 bases). This CDR3 is built from 13 residues. Germline V gene sequence: CDR1 GTSNPN, CDR2 SVGIG (reference sequence). V was cut by 0 bases and J by 10 bases, with 13 bases left in between. The CDR3 coding sequence is TGTGCCTGGAGTGTATCCCGACAGCGAGAGCAGTTCTTC. This encodes CAWSVSRQREQFF.

This chain links TRBV5-6 with TRBJ1-5, with a weak D call TRBD1 (6 bases). The CDR3 sequence is 15 residues long. CDR1 is SGHDT, CDR2 YYEEEE, per germline. V shed 4 bases and J shed 0 bases, with 11 bases lying between them. DNA of the CDR3: TGTGCCAGCAGCGTCCAGGGGTTTAGCAATCAGCCCCAGCATTTT. The encoded protein is CASSVQGFSNQPQHF.

The rearrangement joins TRBV5-1 to TRBJ2-1, with TRBD1 identical over 10 bases. With 7 bases clipped from V and 5 bases from J, the junction kept 18 bases outside the gene matches. Germline-derived CDR1 and CDR2 are SGHRS and YFSETQ. The length of the CDR3 is 18 residues. CDR3 bases: TGCGCCAGCTCCCACCAAGCCCGGGCGACAGGGGGCCACAATGAGCAGTTCTTC. Amino acids: CASSHQARATGGHNEQFF.

The J gene is TRBJ1-4, the V gene TRBV28, with 7 bases lining up with TRBD1. This CDR3 is 13 amino acids long. Losses at the gene ends were 5 bases for V and 8 bases for J; bases not matched to a gene: 5. The V gene's germline CDR1 is MDHEN and CDR2 SYDVKM. The CDR3 loop reads CASSDRVREKLFF. In DNA form, the CDR3 reads TGTGCCAGCAGTGACAGGGTTAGGGAAAAACTGTTTTTT.